These 22 T cell receptor beta chains were sequenced from one sample in a study of blood T cell repertoires in COVID-19. Measured with immunoSEQ multiplex PCR; TCRdb has only the in-frame clones, and not every one. The sample holds roughly 200,000 clones, approximately 90% seen once. Sequenced material: PBMCs or T cells enriched from blood (not recorded which). These receptors were obtained from a woman aged 40 to 50 with acute COVID-19.

The J gene is TRBJ1-3, the V gene TRBV5-4; D is uncertain. CDR3 length: 14 amino acids. Trimming took 3 bases from V and 0 from J, leaving 7 bases between them. Germline V gene lookup returns CDR1 SGHNT and CDR2 YYREEE (reference sequence). CDR3 loop: CASSSSLSGNTIYF. CDR3 nucleotides: TGTGCCAGCAGCTCCTCTCTCTCTGGAAACACCATATATTTT.

The genes are TRBV10-3 and TRBJ1-5, with a weak D call TRBD1 (6 bases). The V gene lost 3 bases and the J gene lost 2 bases, with 11 bases spanning the gap. This CDR3 is 15 amino acids long. Per germline, CDR1 ENHRY and CDR2 SYGVKD. The CDR3 spells CAISETGSGNQPQHF. The CDR3 DNA sequence: TGTGCCATCAGTGAAACAGGGTCCGGCAATCAGCCCCAGCATTTT.

This sequence joins TRBV19 and TRBJ2-3, with D perhaps TRBD2 (6 bases). The CDR3 spans 13 residues. The ends were cut back, 3 bases at V and 5 bases at J, with 9 bases in the middle. The germline V gene encodes CDR1 LNHDA and CDR2 SQIVND (reference sequence). CDR3 sequence reads: CASSMAGRDTQYF. The CDR3 DNA is TGTGCCAGTAGTATGGCGGGGAGAGATACGCAGTATTTT.

The rearrangement joins TRBV27 to TRBJ1-2; 8 nucleotides agree with TRBD1. This CDR3 has 15 amino acids. Germline assignment: CDR1 MNHEY and CDR2 SMNVEV (reference sequence). The V gene end was trimmed by 5 bases and the J gene end by 8 bases; junction bases not matched to a gene: 13. The CDR3 protein is CASSPTQSTGDGYTF. In DNA form, the CDR3 reads TGTGCCAGCAGTCCCACACAATCGACAGGGGACGGCTACACCTTC.

V gene TRBV7-8 combines with J gene TRBJ1-1, with D possibly matching TRBD1 (5 bases). Germline CDR1 SGHVS, CDR2 FQNEAQ. The V end lost 3 bases, the J end lost 6 bases, and 23 bases lay between the germline ends. This CDR3 has 17 amino acids. In DNA, the CDR3 is TGTGCCAGCAGCTTCAGGGTAGGACGGGCCGGTACGTCTGAAGCTTTCTTT. Its protein is CASSFRVGRAGTSEAFF.

The CDR3 region has the DNA TGTGCCAGCAGTTTTTACGGGGAAGAGACCCAGTACTTC. Its protein product is CASSFYGEETQYF. J is TRBJ2-5 and V is TRBV12-3 or TRBV12-4; perhaps TRBD2 as D (5 bases). This CDR3 is built from 13 residues. V lost 3 bases to trimming and J lost 3 bases, with 8 bases between them.

The chain is built from TRBV7-8 and TRBJ1-2, with TRBD1 matching over 7 bases. This CDR3 comprises 13 residues. Germline V gene lookup returns CDR1 SGHVS and CDR2 FQNEAQ. The ends lost 0 bases at V and 8 bases at J; junction bases unmatched: 3. CDR3 nucleotides: TGTGCCAGCAGCTTAGCCAGGGGGAGCGGCTACACCTTC. This translates into CASSLARGSGYTF.

The rearrangement uses TRBV18 and TRBJ2-1, with TRBD1 matching over 9 bases. The CDR3 is made up of 15 amino acids. Trimming cost V 8 bases and J 7 bases; bases outside gene matches: 12. Germline V lookup: CDR1 KGHSH, CDR2 LQKENI. CDR3 DNA: TGTGCCAGCCAAGCCCGGGACAGGGCATTAAATGAGCAGTTCTTC. It translates to CASQARDRALNEQFF.

The rearrangement joins TRBV2 to TRBJ1-6; TRBD1 agrees at 7 bases. V trimming: 5 bases; J trimming: 11 bases; junction bases outside the gene matches: 12. Germline V gives CDR1 SNHLY, CDR2 FYNNEI. This CDR3 is 15 amino acids long. CDR3 region: CASSPTTGWTTPLHF. DNA of the CDR3: TGTGCCAGCAGTCCTACGACAGGGTGGACGACACCCCTCCACTTT.

In DNA, the CDR3 is TGCAGTGCTAGTGAACTCAAACTAGGTGGCTACACCTTC. Translating gives CSASELKLGGYTF. The rearrangement uses TRBV20-1 and TRBJ1-2; no definite D call. The CDR3 covers 13 residues. V was clipped by 3 bases and J by 7 bases, with 15 bases between them. Germline V gene lookup returns CDR1 DFQATT and CDR2 SNEGSKA (reference sequence).

To note about this clone: The same CDR3 arises from other DNA sequences in this sample as well. The rearrangement links TRBV5-4 to TRBJ2-2, with 7 bases matching TRBD1. Germline CDR1 reads SGHNT; CDR2 reads YYREEE (reference sequence). J gave up 1 base and V 0 bases, and 0 bases lay outside the gene matches. The CDR3 extends over 15 amino acids. The CDR3 DNA sequence: TGTGCCAGCAGCTTGGCAGGGGGGAACACCGGGGAGCTGTTTTTT. It yields the protein CASSLAGGNTGELFF.

The V and J genes are TRBV6-1 and TRBJ1-2; D possibly corresponds to TRBD1 (6 bases). Looked up from germline, CDR1 is MNHNS and CDR2 is SASEGT. The V end lost 2 bases, the J end lost 0 bases, and 13 bases lay between the germline ends. The length of the CDR3 is 16 residues. The CDR3 nucleotides read TGTGCCAGCAGTGAATCTGGGGGGGCGGCTAACTATGGCTACACCTTC. Amino acid sequence: CASSESGGAANYGYTF.

The gene calls are TRBV3-1 (or the pseudogene TRBV3-2) and TRBJ2-1; 8 bases align to TRBD2. After removal of 1 base from V and 4 bases from J, the junction contained 3 bases not matched to a gene. The germline V gene encodes CDR1 LGHDT and CDR2 YNNKEL (reference sequence). This CDR3 has 15 amino acids. CDR3 residues: CASSQGAGEYNEQFF. The CDR3, as DNA: TGTGCCAGCAGCCAAGGAGCGGGGGAGTACAATGAGCAGTTCTTC.

This clone was recorded once. The chain links TRBV28 to TRBJ1-5; 7 bases are a match to TRBD1. Germline assignment: CDR1 MDHEN and CDR2 SYDVKM. V gave up 7 bases and J gave up 0 bases; unmatched junction bases: 3. This CDR3 is 14 amino acids long. CDR3 region: CASMTGSSNQPQHF. DNA of the CDR3: TGTGCCAGCATGACAGGGAGTAGCAATCAGCCCCAGCATTTT. Supplemented by reference TRBV28 and TRBJ1-5, the full variable domain reads DVKVTQSSRYLVKRTGEKVFLECVQDMDHENMFWYRQDPGLGLRLIYFSYDVKMKEKGDIPEGYSVSREKKERFSLILESASTNQTSMYLCASMTGSSNQPQHFGDGTRLSIL.

This chain links TRBV30 with TRBJ1-5; TRBD1 aligns across 7 bases. The CDR3 length is 15 residues. J gave up 6 bases and V 0 bases, and 8 bases lay outside the gene matches. Germline loops: CDR1 GTSNPN, CDR2 SVGIG (reference sequence). The CDR3 loop is CAWSVSGQMGQPQHF. The CDR3 nucleotides are TGTGCCTGGAGTGTATCGGGACAGATGGGTCAGCCCCAGCATTTT.

This chain links TRBV4-3 with TRBJ1-6; possible D gene TRBD1, 5 bases. Germline CDR1 and CDR2: LGHNA and YSLEER. The CDR3 is made up of 16 amino acids. The ends were cut back, 0 bases at V and 7 bases at J, with 13 bases in the middle. Written as DNA, the CDR3 is TGCGCCAGCAGCCAAGATCTCGGGGGAGGCAATTCACCCCTCCACTTT. Its protein is CASSQDLGGGNSPLHF.

This clone was observed a single time. The gene calls are TRBV11-2 and TRBJ2-5, with a weak D call TRBD1 (5 bases). Germline-derived CDR1 and CDR2 are SGHAT and FQNNGV. V lost 2 bases and J lost 3, with 10 bases in between. CDR3 length: 14 amino acids. CDR3 in DNA: TGTGCCAGCAGCTTACAACAGGCTGAAGAGACCCAGTACTTC. This translates into CASSLQQAEETQYF. Full variable domain (remainder filled in from reference TRBV11-2 and TRBJ2-5): EAGVAQSPRYKIIEKRQSVAFWCNPISGHATLYWYQQILGQGPKLLIQFQNNGVVDDSQLPKDRFSAERLKGVDSTLKIQPAKLEDSAVYLCASSLQQAEETQYFGPGTRLLVL.

The gene calls are TRBV10-3 and TRBJ2-5; 10 nucleotides align to TRBD2. The trim removed 8 bases at V and 1 base at J, leaving 7 bases unmatched. Germline CDR1 is ENHRY and CDR2 is SYGVKD. The CDR3 spans 15 residues. This chain's CDR3 is CAIGETSGPQETQYF. The CDR3 DNA is TGTGCCATCGGCGAGACTAGCGGGCCCCAAGAGACCCAGTACTTC.

This chain uses TRBV7-9 with TRBJ1-1; D might be TRBD1 (5 bases). Deletions cut 5 bases from V and 0 bases from J, with 13 bases between. This CDR3 is 15 amino acids long. CDR1 and CDR2 (germline): SEHNR, FQNEAQ (reference sequence). CDR3 nucleotides: TGTGCCAGCAGCACCGGGGGAGACATGAACACTGAAGCTTTCTTT. This sequence encodes CASSTGGDMNTEAFF.

This clone showed up just once. The DNA of the CDR3 is TGCGCCAGCAGTGAGTCGACGGGAAGGGGCTACACCTTC. The encoded protein is CASSESTGRGYTF. The chain is built from TRBV10-2 and TRBJ1-2, with D unresolved. CDR1 is WSHSY, CDR2 SAAADI, per germline. The ends were cut back, 0 bases at V and 8 bases at J, with 10 bases in the middle. The CDR3 spans 13 residues.

The chain has TRBV5-1 and TRBJ1-1, with D possibly TRBD1 on 5 matching bases. CDR3 size: 16 residues. Per germline, CDR1 SGHRS and CDR2 YFSETQ. Trimming removed 0 bases from V and 0 bases from J, with 12 bases in between. CDR3 nucleotides: TGCGCCAGCAGCTTGGGAACAGGTAGCATGAACACTGAAGCTTTCTTT. This gives the protein CASSLGTGSMNTEAFF.

This clone appeared a single time. This chain uses TRBV19 with TRBJ1-5; TRBD1 matches 10 bases. CDR1 is LNHDA, CDR2 SQIVND, per germline (reference sequence). V was clipped by 6 bases and J by 7 bases; unmatched bases: 15. The CDR3 extends over 17 amino acids. In nucleotides, the CDR3 is TGTGCCAGTAGGACGTACCCGGGACAGGGGACGGGGCAGCCCCAGCATTTT. Translation: CASRTYPGQGTGQPQHF.